The 31 T cell receptor beta chains below come from one sample, sequenced in a study of shared clonotypes between healthy human individuals. The protocol was immunoSEQ multiplex PCR, while the TCRdb copy is restricted to in-frame clones and leaves out a portion. The sample has a few hundred thousand clones; roughly 80% are singletons. Sequenced input: PBMCs. Every receptor here comes from a woman aged 40 to 55 in good health. Some clones in this sample may be carry-over from other donors' samples.

The rearrangement joins TRBV19 to TRBJ2-1; D is tentatively TRBD1 or TRBD2 (6 bases each). Trimming cost V 8 bases and J 8 bases, with 25 bases left between them. The CDR3 spans 16 residues. Germline V gene lookup returns CDR1 LNHDA and CDR2 SQIVND (reference sequence). As DNA, the CDR3 is TGTGCCAGTCAAGCCGTGGGCGGGATGGGGGGCCATGAGCAGTTCTTC. It specifies CASQAVGGMGGHEQFF.

The V gene is TRBV5-1, the J gene TRBJ2-1; 9 bases fit TRBD2. Per the germline V gene, CDR1 is SGHRS and CDR2 is YFSETQ. After removal of 4 bases from V and 3 bases from J, the junction contained 8 bases not matched to a gene. The length of the CDR3 is 16 residues. This chain's CDR3 is CASSPPSGRFYNEQFF. As DNA, the CDR3 is TGCGCCAGCAGCCCTCCGAGCGGGAGGTTCTACAATGAGCAGTTCTTC.

The V call is TRBV5-1, the J call TRBJ2-5; TRBD1 or TRBD2 may be the D gene (7 bases each). CDR3 length: 15 residues. V was shortened by 9 bases and J by 2 bases, with 20 bases between the two germline ends. Looked up from germline, CDR1 is SGHRS and CDR2 is YFSETQ. Here the CDR3 reads CATSQGEGRQETQYF. DNA of the CDR3: TGCGCCACCTCTCAGGGGGAGGGGAGGCAAGAGACCCAGTACTTC.

The chain joins TRBV18 to TRBJ2-1; D gene ambiguous. The CDR3 is made up of 15 amino acids. V was clipped by 3 bases and J by 4 bases, with 13 bases between them. Germline loops: CDR1 KGHSH, CDR2 LQKENI. CDR3 DNA: TGTGCCAGCTCACCGACCCCCGGCAGTTACAATGAGCAGTTCTTC. Translated: CASSPTPGSYNEQFF.

This clone came up a few times. V usage is TRBV25-1 and J usage is TRBJ1-1; TRBD1 is a possible D gene (5 bases). In germline, CDR1 is MGHDK, CDR2 SYGVNS. Trimming pared 3 bases from V and 5 bases from J, leaving 10 bases between. This CDR3 is built from 13 residues. CDR3 in DNA: TGTGCCAGCAGTGAGTACGGGGGGACTGAAGCTTTCTTT. It is translated as CASSEYGGTEAFF.

This clone turned up a few times. The chain is built from TRBV28 and TRBJ1-2, with D possibly matching TRBD1 (5 bases). CDR1 MDHEN and CDR2 SYDVKM come from the germline V gene. This CDR3 has 15 residues. Trimming cost V 6 bases and J 3 bases, with 17 bases left between them. The CDR3 DNA reads TGTGCCAGCAGCCCCCCGGCGGGGGATTACTATGGCTACACCTTC. This codes for CASSPPAGDYYGYTF.

The V and J genes are TRBV7-8 and TRBJ1-5, with D possibly matching TRBD1 (6 bases). Germline V gene lookup returns CDR1 SGHVS and CDR2 FQNEAQ. The ends were cut back, 2 bases at V and 2 bases at J, with 16 bases in the middle. This CDR3 has 17 amino acids. CDR3 in DNA: TGTGCCAGCAGCTTACAGGGGCAACTTAGGGGCAATCAGCCCCAGCATTTT. Its translation: CASSLQGQLRGNQPQHF.

This clone was found once. The chain has TRBV5-6 and TRBJ2-7; D may match TRBD1 or TRBD2 (5 bases each). Germline V CDR1 and CDR2: SGHDT, YYEEEE. The CDR3 runs to 15 residues. The V gene lost 1 base and the J gene lost 4 bases, with 15 bases spanning the gap. CDR3 loop: CASSLRGPRGYEQYF. The CDR3 nucleotides are TGTGCCAGCAGCTTGAGGGGCCCTCGGGGTTACGAGCAGTACTTC.

J is TRBJ2-7 and V is TRBV18; 12 bases match TRBD1. The trim removed 6 bases at V and 6 bases at J, leaving 9 bases unmatched. CDR3 length: 15 amino acids. Germline V gene lookup returns CDR1 KGHSH and CDR2 LQKENI. The CDR3 here is CASSDFPGQGAEQYF. CDR3 DNA sequence: TGTGCCAGCTCGGATTTCCCGGGACAGGGGGCCGAGCAGTACTTC.

The V call is TRBV5-1, the J call TRBJ2-7, with D possibly TRBD2 on 6 matching bases. Germline V gene lookup returns CDR1 SGHRS and CDR2 YFSETQ. The CDR3 contains 14 residues. V was clipped by 4 bases and J by 2 bases, with 13 bases between them. In nucleotides, the CDR3 is TGCGCCAGCAGCCCCCGCGGGACCACCTACGAGCAGTACTTC. Amino acid sequence: CASSPRGTTYEQYF.

The genes are TRBV28 and TRBJ1-1; D is unresolved. CDR1 is MDHEN and CDR2 is SYDVKM in the germline V gene. The CDR3 runs to 15 residues. V shed 2 bases and J shed 5 bases, with 15 bases lying between them. CDR3 nucleotide sequence: TGTGCCAGCAGTTTACGGTCGGGGTTTCGGACTGAAGCTTTCTTT. Amino acid sequence: CASSLRSGFRTEAFF.

The DNA for the CDR3 is TGCGCCAGCAGTCGGGGACAGGGCTTCCACGAGCAGTACTTC. Encoded protein: CASSRGQGFHEQYF. This rearrangement joins TRBV23-1 to TRBJ2-7, with TRBD1 matching 9 bases. TRBV23-1 is identified as an open reading frame with a role that is uncertain. J was trimmed by 5 bases and V by 4 bases; bases with no gene match: 6. The CDR3 length is 14 residues.

This clone showed up just once. The genes are TRBV6-6 and TRBJ1-5; D unresolved. The CDR3 has 16 residues. V was shortened by 4 bases and J by 0 bases, with 13 bases between the two germline ends. Germline CDR1 reads MNHNY; CDR2 reads SVGAGI (reference sequence). CDR3 in amino acids: CASSSPGGFSNQPQHF. The CDR3 bases are TGTGCCAGCAGTTCTCCGGGAGGGTTTAGCAATCAGCCCCAGCATTTT.

The rearrangement joins TRBV6-6 to TRBJ1-4; no clear D. The V and J ends lost 2 bases and 8 bases respectively, with 12 bases between them. Germline CDR1 MNHNY, CDR2 SVGAGI (reference sequence). This CDR3 has 14 residues. The DNA of the CDR3 is TGTGCCAGCAGTTACGCAGCTGAAAGGGAAAAACTGTTTTTT. Amino acid sequence: CASSYAAEREKLFF.

The chain recombines TRBV19 with TRBJ1-4; D gene unclear. The CDR3 length is 13 residues. The V end was cut by 3 bases, the J end by 5 bases, with 7 bases between. From germline, CDR1 is LNHDA and CDR2 SQIVND (reference sequence). CDR3 nucleotide sequence: TGTGCCAGTAGTATCTCACGGAATGAAAAACTGTTTTTT. This sequence encodes CASSISRNEKLFF.

The chain joins TRBV30 to TRBJ1-5; D is unclear. The CDR3 is made up of 14 amino acids. The V end was cut by 0 bases, the J end by 6 bases, with 12 bases between. Germline-derived CDR1 and CDR2 are GTSNPN and SVGIG (reference sequence). As DNA, the CDR3 is TGTGCCTGGAGTGTAGGCGGGGATAGTCAGCCCCAGCATTTT. Its protein product is CAWSVGGDSQPQHF. Full variable domain (missing parts from reference TRBV30 and TRBJ1-5): SQTIHQWPATLVQPVGSPLSLECTVEGTSNPNLYWYRQAAGRGLQLLFYSVGIGQISSEVPQNLSASRPQDRQFILSSKKLLLSDSGFYLCAWSVGGDSQPQHFGDGTRLSIL.

This clone was recorded once. The rearrangement joins TRBV30 to TRBJ1-2, with a tentative D call TRBD1 (6 bases). The CDR3 is 14 amino acids. The V and J ends lost 0 bases and 4 bases respectively, with 12 bases between them. The germline V gene encodes CDR1 GTSNPN and CDR2 SVGIG (reference sequence). The CDR3 sequence is CAWSVLGGPYGYTF. As DNA, the CDR3 is TGTGCCTGGAGTGTACTTGGGGGGCCCTATGGCTACACCTTC.

With regard to this clone: Different DNA sequences within this sample yield the same CDR3. The chain employs TRBV5-4 and TRBJ2-1; D unclear. There are 14 residues in the CDR3. V was pared by 0 bases and J by 3 bases, with 7 bases between. CDR1 SGHNT and CDR2 YYREEE come from the germline V gene (reference sequence). CDR3: CASSLARDYNEQFF. In nucleotides, the CDR3 is TGTGCCAGCAGCTTGGCTAGGGACTACAATGAGCAGTTCTTC. The full variable domain, its missing parts supplied by reference TRBV5-4 and TRBJ2-1, is ETGVTQSPTHLIKTRGQQVTLRCSSQSGHNTVSWYQQALGQGPQFIFQYYREEENGRGNFPPRFSGLQFPNYSSELNVNALELDDSALYLCASSLARDYNEQFFGPGTRLTVL.

This clone was found once. Other nucleotide sequences from this sample produce the same CDR3. The CDR3 here is CASSISSGYEQYF. CDR3 nucleotide sequence: TGTGCCAGTAGTATATCTAGCGGTTACGAGCAGTACTTC. The V call is TRBV19, the J call TRBJ2-7; the match to TRBD2 covers 7 bases. J lost 4 bases, V lost 2 bases, and 2 bases had no gene match. The V gene's germline CDR1 is LNHDA and CDR2 SQIVND (reference sequence). The CDR3 is 13 amino acids.

Concerning this clone itself: Given a far larger clone just one base away, this is likely a sequencing read error. The chain links TRBV7-9 to TRBJ1-1; TRBD1 aligns across 7 bases. The CDR3 runs to 18 residues. Germline lookup yields CDR1 SEHNR and CDR2 FQNEAQ (reference sequence). The CDR3 reads CASSPPVVGQVMNTEALF. The CDR3 coding sequence is TGTGCCAGCAGCCCACCAGTAGTCGGACAGGTGATGAACACTGAAGCTCTCTTT.

This clone was detected many times. V usage is TRBV19 and J usage is TRBJ1-5; D not resolved. Germline V lookup: CDR1 LNHDA, CDR2 SQIVND (reference sequence). This CDR3 has 15 residues. Between the trimmed V and J ends, which lost 3 bases and 3 bases, there was a span of 12 bases. This CDR3 reads CASSIRWGDNQPQHF. CDR3 bases: TGTGCCAGTAGTATTAGGTGGGGTGACAATCAGCCCCAGCATTTT.

The chain joins TRBV30 to TRBJ2-7, with D perhaps assigned TRBD1 or TRBD2 (5 bases each). The CDR3 extends over 13 amino acids. Trimming took 4 bases from V and 0 from J, leaving 10 bases between them. In germline, CDR1 is GTSNPN, CDR2 SVGIG (reference sequence). In nucleotides, the CDR3 is TGTGCCTGGACGGGACCCAGCTCCTACGAGCAGTACTTC. Encoded protein: CAWTGPSSYEQYF.

The chain recombines TRBV7-3 with TRBJ2-2; 7 bases are shared with TRBD2. V was clipped by 1 base and J by 5 bases; unmatched bases: 7. The CDR3 loop spans 16 amino acids. Germline values: CDR1 SGHTA, CDR2 FQGTGA. For the CDR3, the DNA is TGTGCCAGCAGCTTAAGAGCCGCGGGAGATACCGGGGAGCTGTTTTTT. It specifies CASSLRAAGDTGELFF.

This chain links TRBV29-1 with TRBJ1-1; 8 positions agree with TRBD1. The CDR3 spans 14 residues. Trimming removed 4 bases from V and 3 bases from J; junction bases left unmatched: 7. CDR1 is SQVTM and CDR2 is ANQGSEA in the germline V gene. CDR3 bases: TGCAGCGTTGGGGGGGACAGGATCTACACTGAAGCTTTCTTT. Protein product: CSVGGDRIYTEAFF.

The chain recombines TRBV29-1 with TRBJ1-2; 9 bases map to TRBD1. Germline V gene sequence: CDR1 SQVTM, CDR2 ANQGSEA. The CDR3 is made up of 15 amino acids. With 5 bases clipped from V and 4 bases from J, the junction kept 11 bases outside the gene matches. CDR3 loop: CSVHIPGQGLYGYTF. The CDR3 DNA is TGCAGCGTTCACATTCCGGGACAGGGCCTCTATGGCTACACCTTC.

This clone was seen once. This chain uses TRBV19 with TRBJ2-7; maybe TRBD1 (5 bases). Germline CDR1 LNHDA, CDR2 SQIVND (reference sequence). The CDR3 is made up of 16 amino acids. V dropped 5 bases and J dropped 0 bases, with 17 bases sitting between them. CDR3: CASSPYGQGDSYEQYF. In nucleotides, the CDR3 is TGTGCCAGTAGTCCCTACGGGCAGGGTGACTCCTACGAGCAGTACTTC.

On this clone itself: A much larger clone lies a single base off, so this may be a read error. The chain has TRBV5-1 and TRBJ2-3; D possibly corresponds to TRBD1 (5 bases). The V and J ends lost 2 bases and 1 base respectively, with 5 bases between them. Germline V gene sequence: CDR1 SGHRS, CDR2 YFSETQ. The CDR3 is made up of 13 amino acids. This CDR3 reads CASSLQGTDTQYF. CDR3 in DNA: TGCGCCAGCAGCTTACAGGGCACAGATACGCAGTATTTT.

Of note for this clone: A read error likely explains this, since a far larger clone differs by one base. The sample carries other DNA sequences with the same CDR3. The V gene is TRBV4-2, the J gene TRBJ2-7; D is perhaps TRBD2 (5 bases). Germline assignment: CDR1 LGHNA and CDR2 YNFKEQ. CDR3 length: 14 amino acids. V lost 6 bases and J 6 bases, leaving 18 bases between the germline ends. The CDR3 region is CASSPGLETSEQYF. The CDR3 region has the DNA TGTGCCAGCAGTCCTGGACTGGAAACGTCCGAGCAGTACTTC.

V usage is TRBV28 and J usage is TRBJ2-7, with TRBD2 matching 7 bases. Germline V lookup: CDR1 MDHEN, CDR2 SYDVKM. V shed 6 bases, J shed 7 bases, and the junction held 15 bases outside the gene matches. The CDR3 runs to 15 residues. CDR3 nucleotide sequence: TGTGCCAGCAGAGGCCCAAGCGGGATGGATTGGGAGCAGTACTTC. This sequence encodes CASRGPSGMDWEQYF.

To note about this clone: This likely traces to a read error, being one base from a far larger clone. V and J are TRBV19 and TRBJ1-2; 12 nucleotides line up with TRBD1. This CDR3 comprises 16 residues. The germline V gene encodes CDR1 LNHDA and CDR2 SQIVND (reference sequence). CDR3 sequence (DNA): TGTGCCAGTAGTACGCATGCCGGGACAGGGGGCGGTGGCTACGCCTTC. Its protein is CASSTHAGTGGGGYAF.

This clone showed up many times. This CDR3 is also generated by other DNA sequences in the sample. The gene calls are TRBV7-9 and TRBJ1-1, with D hard to call. This CDR3 comprises 12 residues. Trimming left V 5 bases short and J 13 bases short, with 17 bases between. CDR1 and CDR2 from the germline V gene are SEHNR and FQNEAQ (reference sequence). Written as DNA, the CDR3 is TGTGCCAGCAGCCCAATGGATGTCTCAAGTTTCTTT. Protein product: CASSPMDVSSFF.